This TCR beta chain was identified in a study of vaccination and CD4 T cells after COVID-19. Findings and limits, study-wide: Only after vaccination were a median 86.3% of convalescents' reactive clones seen.

This clonotype is a singleton in its sample. The antigen remains undetermined. The sample's treatment: approximately nine-day PBMC culture with coronavirus spike peptide pools or control peptides (ViraFEST assay). Oncomine TCR Beta short-read sequencing was applied to DNA from cultured CD4+ T cells. TCRdb re-called the PCR reads with MiXCR, one entry per CDR3 protein. The data hold under 15,000 distinct CDR3 sequences, with 40% to 55% observed a single time. The TCR was taken from a human donor who had recovered from COVID-19. Here the sequenced sample was CD4+ T cells from blood, cultured in vitro, taken before SARS-CoV-2 vaccination.

CDR3 nucleotide sequence: TGCAGCGCTGGGACAGGGGGCGGACAGCCCCAGCATTTT. Protein sequence: CSAGTGGGQPQHF. This rearrangement joins TRBV29-1 to TRBJ1-5; 12 positions agree with TRBD1. Per the germline V gene, CDR1 is SQVTM and CDR2 is ANQGSEA. The CDR3 loop spans 13 amino acids. V shed 7 bases, J shed 7 bases, and the junction held 5 bases outside the gene matches. Using reference TRBV29-1 and TRBJ1-5 for the parts outside the CDR3, the full variable domain is SAVISQKPSRDICQRGTSLTIQCQVDSQVTMMFWYRQQPGQSLTLIATANQGSEATYESGFVIDKFPISRPNLTFSTLTVSNMSPEDSSIYLCSAGTGGGQPQHFGDGTRLSIL.